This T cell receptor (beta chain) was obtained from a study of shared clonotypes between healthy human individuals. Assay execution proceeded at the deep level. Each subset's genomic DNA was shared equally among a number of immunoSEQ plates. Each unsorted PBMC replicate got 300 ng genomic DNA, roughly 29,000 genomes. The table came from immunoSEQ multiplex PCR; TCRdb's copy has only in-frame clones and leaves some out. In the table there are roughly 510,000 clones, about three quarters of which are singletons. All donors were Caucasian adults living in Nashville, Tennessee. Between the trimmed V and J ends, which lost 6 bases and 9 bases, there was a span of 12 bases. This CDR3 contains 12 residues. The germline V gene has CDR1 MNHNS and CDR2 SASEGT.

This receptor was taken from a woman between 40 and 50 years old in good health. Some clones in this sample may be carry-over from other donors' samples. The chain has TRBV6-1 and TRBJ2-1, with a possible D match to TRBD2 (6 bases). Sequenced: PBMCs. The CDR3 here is CASRRLVGEQFF. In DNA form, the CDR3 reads TGTGCCAGCAGGAGACTAGTCGGTGAGCAGTTCTTC.